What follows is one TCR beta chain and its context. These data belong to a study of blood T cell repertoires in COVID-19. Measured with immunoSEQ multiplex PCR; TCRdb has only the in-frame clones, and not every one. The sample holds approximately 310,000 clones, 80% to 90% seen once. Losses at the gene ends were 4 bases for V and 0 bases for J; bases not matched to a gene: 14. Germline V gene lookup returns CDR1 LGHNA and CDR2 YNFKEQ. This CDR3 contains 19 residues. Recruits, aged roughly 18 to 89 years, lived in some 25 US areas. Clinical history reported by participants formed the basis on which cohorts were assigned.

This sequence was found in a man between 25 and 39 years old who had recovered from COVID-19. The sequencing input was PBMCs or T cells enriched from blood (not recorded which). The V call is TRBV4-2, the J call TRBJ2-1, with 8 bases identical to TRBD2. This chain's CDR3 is CASSPHLLAGGISYNEQFF. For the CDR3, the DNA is TGTGCCAGCAGCCCACATTTGTTGGCGGGGGGAATCTCCTACAATGAGCAGTTCTTC.